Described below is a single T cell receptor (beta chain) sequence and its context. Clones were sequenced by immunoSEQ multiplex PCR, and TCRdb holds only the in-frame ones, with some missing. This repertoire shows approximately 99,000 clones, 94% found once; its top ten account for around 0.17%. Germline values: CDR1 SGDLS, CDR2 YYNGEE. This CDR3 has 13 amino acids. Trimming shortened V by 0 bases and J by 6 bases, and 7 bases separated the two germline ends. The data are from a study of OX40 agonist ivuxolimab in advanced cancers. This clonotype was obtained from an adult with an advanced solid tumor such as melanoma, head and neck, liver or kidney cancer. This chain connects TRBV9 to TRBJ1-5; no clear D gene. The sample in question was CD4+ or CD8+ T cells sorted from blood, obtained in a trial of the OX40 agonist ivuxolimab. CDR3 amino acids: CASSVAEGQPQHF. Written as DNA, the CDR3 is TGTGCCAGCAGCGTAGCGGAGGGTCAGCCCCAGCATTTT. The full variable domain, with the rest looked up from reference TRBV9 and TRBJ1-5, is DSGVTQTPKHLITATGQRVTLRCSPRSGDLSVYWYQQSLDQGLQFLIQYYNGEERAKGNILERFSAQQFPDLHSELNLSSLELGDSALYFCASSVAEGQPQHFGDGTRLSIL.